This TCR beta chain was sequenced in a study of CD8+CD57+ T cells in acquired aplastic anemia. Background on the study: Isolated CD4+ and CD8+ cells, once sorted, yielded DNA averaging about 3.1 ug.

CDR1 and CDR2 from the germline V gene are SGDLS and YYNGEE. Trimming shortened V by 0 bases and J by 1 base, and 13 bases separated the two germline ends. CDR3 length equals 16 residues. Study-level points and caveats: Around 29 CD8+ CDR3 sequences were shared between patients and controls.

Only patients with CD8+CD57+ cell expansion on flow cytometry were chosen for sequencing. TCR beta VDJ and CDR3 were profiled, and genomic DNA was the template. TCRdb reprocessed the reads with MiXCR, giving one entry per CDR3 protein. The sample shows roughly 280,000 distinct CDR3 sequences, roughly 59% of them seen only once. This clonotype showed up many times. Antigen unknown. The TCR comes from a human donor with aplastic anemia. The specimen sequenced was sorted CD4+, CD8+, or CD8+CD57+ T cells (not recorded which) from PBMCs. The V gene is TRBV9, the J gene TRBJ2-5, with D maybe TRBD2 (5 bases). CDR3 in DNA: TGTGCCAGCAGCGTAGCTAGCCGATCTGGCCAAGAGACCCAGTACTTC. Protein: CASSVASRSGQETQYF.